The 29 T cell receptor beta chains presented below share a single source sample, sequenced in a study of beta chain features in type 1 diabetes. Expressed TCRB transcripts were sequenced because the isolated RNA had all been reverse transcribed beforehand. Method: immunoSEQ multiplex PCR; TCRdb's copy keeps in-frame clones and lacks some. The data contain around 300,000 clones, under 8.5% of them singletons. The sequenced material came from central memory CD4+ T cells from blood. These receptors originate from a woman between 18 and 29 years old in good health.

This clone has just a few counts. CDR3 protein: CASSSMIRNTEAFF. The CDR3 DNA reads as TGTGCCAGCAGCTCGATGATACGGAACACTGAAGCTTTCTTT. The chain has TRBV7-3 and TRBJ1-1, with unresolved D. CDR1 and CDR2 (germline): SGHTA, FQGTGA. This CDR3 is 14 amino acids long. V lost 4 bases to trimming and J lost 1 base, with 10 bases between them.

J is TRBJ1-2 and V is TRBV18; 8 bases are shared with TRBD1. The trim removed 3 bases at V and 8 bases at J, leaving 5 bases unmatched. The CDR3 has 13 residues. Germline assignment: CDR1 KGHSH and CDR2 LQKENI. CDR3 DNA sequence: TGTGCCAGCTCACCTGCAGGGGGCGAGGGCTACACCTTC. Translating gives CASSPAGGEGYTF.

This clone was seen a few times. DNA of the CDR3: TGTGCCAGCAGCGAGGGCCGATATTACAATGAGCAGTTCTTC. Its protein is CASSEGRYYNEQFF. This rearrangement joins TRBV21-1 to TRBJ2-1; the D call of TRBD2 is as the table states it, not checked on the DNA. TRBV21-1 is a listed pseudogene. This CDR3 comprises 14 residues.

This clone was detected a few times. The chain combines TRBV5-1 with TRBJ2-2; possible D gene TRBD2, 5 bases. This CDR3 comprises 14 residues. V was pared by 6 bases and J by 0 bases, with 9 bases between. Germline V gives CDR1 SGHRS, CDR2 YFSETQ. In nucleotides, the CDR3 is TGCGCCAGCAAAGGACTCCCGAACACCGGGGAGCTGTTTTTT. This gives the protein CASKGLPNTGELFF.

The V gene is TRBV30, the J gene TRBJ2-1; 7 nucleotides agree with TRBD1. The CDR3 sequence is 16 residues long. Germline V gene data show CDR1 as GTSNPN and CDR2 as SVGIG (reference sequence). J lost 0 bases, V lost 2 bases, and 7 bases had no gene match. CDR3: CAWSRGGASSYNEQFF. The CDR3 DNA is TGTGCCTGGAGTCGAGGGGGCGCCAGCTCCTACAATGAGCAGTTCTTC.

This clone was counted at least ten times. The J gene is TRBJ1-4, the V gene TRBV7-6; maybe TRBD1 (5 bases). This CDR3 is 16 amino acids long. Germline loops: CDR1 SGHVS, CDR2 FNYEAQ. Trimming cost V 1 base and J 8 bases, with 17 bases left between them. CDR3 in amino acids: CASSLVGRGGGEKLFF. The CDR3 DNA reads as TGTGCCAGCAGCTTAGTGGGTCGCGGGGGAGGCGAAAAACTGTTTTTT.

The rearrangement uses TRBV5-1 and TRBJ1-2; maybe TRBD1 (5 bases). The ends were cut back, 6 bases at V and 6 bases at J, with 9 bases in the middle. CDR1 is SGHRS and CDR2 is YFSETQ in the germline V gene. The CDR3 is made up of 11 amino acids. This CDR3 is CASTTGDGYTF. The CDR3 DNA is TGCGCCAGCACAACGGGGGATGGCTACACCTTC.

With respect to this clone: The sample carries other DNA sequences with the same CDR3. J is TRBJ2-3 and V is TRBV9; D not resolved. The CDR3 loop spans 13 amino acids. V was trimmed by 2 bases and J by 6 bases, leaving 10 bases between them. From germline, CDR1 is SGDLS and CDR2 YYNGEE. In nucleotides, the CDR3 is TGTGCCAGCAGCGTGGTATCTTCGGATACGCAGTATTTT. Amino acid sequence: CASSVVSSDTQYF.

The chain is built from TRBV18 and TRBJ2-7; D remains ambiguous. Germline CDR1 reads KGHSH; CDR2 reads LQKENI. This CDR3 is built from 13 residues. V was cut by 1 base and J by 0 bases, with 4 bases left in between. CDR3 amino acids: CASSPQSSYEQYF. The DNA for the CDR3 is TGTGCCAGCTCACCACAAAGCTCCTACGAGCAGTACTTC.

This clone has just a few counts. The V and J genes are TRBV7-8 and TRBJ2-3; a possible D gene is TRBD1 (6 bases). V was clipped by 3 bases and J by 10 bases, with 17 bases between them. The CDR3 has 14 residues. CDR1 and CDR2 from the germline V gene are SGHVS and FQNEAQ. CDR3 DNA sequence: TGTGCCAGCAGCTTGAACCCAGGGGAGAGGGCGCAGTATTTT. Translated: CASSLNPGERAQYF.

The rearrangement joins TRBV11-1 to TRBJ2-5; tentatively, D is TRBD1 (6 bases). Germline CDR1 SGHAT, CDR2 FQDESV (reference sequence). This CDR3 comprises 13 residues. Trimming stripped 3 bases from V and 2 bases from J, with 7 bases between. Written as DNA, the CDR3 is TGTGCCAGCAGCTTTACAGGGCAAGAGACCCAGTACTTC. Amino acid sequence: CASSFTGQETQYF.

This clone was picked up a small number of times. The chain employs TRBV4-3 and TRBJ1-5; D ambiguous. CDR1 LGHNA and CDR2 YSLEER come from the germline V gene. The CDR3 spans 13 residues. Trimming took off 4 bases at V and 3 bases at J, with 7 bases between the two ends. The CDR3 sequence is CASSPSPNQPQHF. DNA of the CDR3: TGCGCCAGCAGCCCGTCTCCCAATCAGCCCCAGCATTTT.

DNA of the CDR3: TGTGCCTGGAGCGGACACCTAAACACTGAAGCTTTCTTT. Translated, it gives CAWSGHLNTEAFF. The chain combines TRBV30 with TRBJ1-1, with a possible D match to TRBD1 (5 bases). Deletions cut 3 bases from V and 2 bases from J, with 10 bases between. The CDR3 spans 13 residues. The germline CDR1 and CDR2 sequences are GTSNPN and SVGIG (reference sequence).

This chain joins TRBV9 and TRBJ1-6, with D unclear. V lost 0 bases and J 6 bases, leaving 10 bases between the germline ends. CDR1 is SGDLS, CDR2 YYNGEE, per germline. CDR3 length: 15 amino acids. For the CDR3, the DNA is TGTGCCAGCAGCGTAGGTGAAACGGGTAATTCACCCCTCCACTTT. As protein: CASSVGETGNSPLHF.

This clone was found a few times. The chain is built from TRBV2 and TRBJ2-3; no clear D. The germline CDR1 and CDR2 sequences are SNHLY and FYNNEI. CDR3 size: 11 residues. V lost 7 bases and J lost 6, with 8 bases in between. CDR3 region: CASTQVDTQYF. CDR3 DNA sequence: TGTGCCAGCACTCAGGTTGATACGCAGTATTTT. Full variable domain (missing parts from reference TRBV2 and TRBJ2-3): EPEVTQTPSHQVTQMGQEVILRCVPISNHLYFYWYRQILGQKVEFLVSFYNNEISEKSEIFDDQFSVERPDGSNFTLKIRSTKLEDSAMYFCASTQVDTQYFGPGTRLTVL.

This clone appeared many times. The chain has TRBV5-4 and TRBJ2-1; 10 bases match TRBD1. This CDR3 has 13 amino acids. The V gene's germline CDR1 is SGHNT and CDR2 YYREEE (reference sequence). V dropped 6 bases and J dropped 8; count of bases not matched to a gene: 5. CDR3 DNA: TGTGCCAGCAATCGGGACAGGGGAGATGAGCAGTTCTTC. Translation gives CASNRDRGDEQFF.

This clone was counted a few times. The chain employs TRBV5-1 and TRBJ2-2, with 7 bases matching TRBD1. Unmatched junction bases numbered 7, after V lost 5 bases and J lost 3 bases. The CDR3 sequence is 15 residues long. Germline V gene sequence: CDR1 SGHRS, CDR2 YFSETQ. CDR3 region: CASRPLTGDTGELFF. The CDR3 region has the DNA TGCGCCAGCAGACCTCTTACAGGGGACACCGGGGAGCTGTTTTTT.

This clone was picked up a small number of times. The chain recombines TRBV29-1 with TRBJ1-1; D is uncertain. Trimming shortened V by 7 bases and J by 0 bases, and 12 bases separated the two germline ends. Germline CDR1 is SQVTM and CDR2 is ANQGSEA. The CDR3 is made up of 13 amino acids. CDR3 sequence: CSGIHVMNTEAFF. The CDR3 DNA is TGCAGCGGGATCCACGTGATGAACACTGAAGCTTTCTTT.

The genes are TRBV4-3 and TRBJ2-1; D call uncertain. The CDR3 loop spans 13 amino acids. Germline CDR1 reads LGHNA; CDR2 reads YSLEER. V dropped 1 base and J dropped 1 base, with 2 bases sitting between them. CDR3 amino acids: CASSQVSYNEQFF. The CDR3 region has the DNA TGCGCCAGCAGCCAAGTGTCCTACAATGAGCAGTTCTTC.

The J gene is TRBJ1-2, the V gene TRBV10-3, with D hard to call. The CDR3 has 13 amino acids. CDR1 and CDR2 (germline): ENHRY, SYGVKD. V lost 2 bases and J 0 bases, leaving 4 bases between the germline ends. The CDR3 nucleotides read TGTGCCATCAGTGAGGGGACTAACTATGGCTACACCTTC. Its protein is CAISEGTNYGYTF.

There are a few counts of this clone. The chain recombines TRBV6-1 with TRBJ1-6, with 7 bases aligning to TRBD1. Trimming cost V 8 bases and J 7 bases; bases outside gene matches: 5. Germline V gene lookup returns CDR1 MNHNS and CDR2 SASEGT. The CDR3 extends over 13 amino acids. The CDR3 DNA reads as TGTGCCAGCGCGGGACAGCCAAATTCACCCCTCCACTTT. This gives the protein CASAGQPNSPLHF.

The gene calls are TRBV7-2 and TRBJ2-5, with 9 positions matching TRBD1. There are 16 residues in the CDR3. Trimming removed 2 bases from V and 5 bases from J; junction bases left unmatched: 9. Germline CDR1 reads SGHTA; CDR2 reads FQGNSA. The CDR3 protein is CASSLRDRERGETQYF. The CDR3 DNA follows: TGTGCCAGCAGCTTACGGGACAGGGAGAGGGGGGAGACCCAGTACTTC.

The chain employs TRBV4-3 and TRBJ2-1, with D perhaps matching TRBD1 (6 bases). Germline V gene lookup returns CDR1 LGHNA and CDR2 YSLEER. CDR3 length equals 16 residues. Trimming shortened V by 2 bases and J by 9 bases, and 20 bases separated the two germline ends. DNA for the CDR3: TGCGCCAGCAGCCAACTTACAGGGACGTTGTTGAGTGAGCAGTTCTTC. This sequence encodes CASSQLTGTLLSEQFF.

The genes are TRBV7-9 and TRBJ1-1, with 9 bases that match TRBD1. The CDR3 spans 14 residues. Germline V CDR1 and CDR2: SEHNR, FQNEAQ (reference sequence). Trimming cost V 8 bases and J 5 bases; bases outside gene matches: 9. The chain's CDR3 is CASRPGQGMTEAFF. DNA of the CDR3: TGTGCCAGCCGGCCGGGACAGGGTATGACTGAAGCTTTCTTT.

The genes are TRBV7-2 and TRBJ2-7, with TRBD2 identical over 9 bases. CDR1 is SGHTA and CDR2 is FQGNSA in the germline V gene. This CDR3 region has 14 residues. The J segment lost 3 bases and the V segment lost 3 bases, leaving 3 bases of the junction unmatched. CDR3 DNA: TGTGCCAGCAGCTTGGAGCGGGAGGACTACGAGCAGTACTTC. It is translated as CASSLEREDYEQYF.

The V gene is TRBV6-5, the J gene TRBJ1-1; D is perhaps TRBD1 (5 bases). Between the trimmed V and J ends, which lost 5 bases and 0 bases, there was a span of 13 bases. CDR3 length equals 15 residues. CDR1 is MNHEY, CDR2 SVGAGI, per germline. In nucleotides, the CDR3 is TGTGCCAGCAGTCCCGACAGATACATGAACACTGAAGCTTTCTTT. Protein product: CASSPDRYMNTEAFF.

This clone has only a few counts. V usage is TRBV5-1 and J usage is TRBJ2-7, with D possibly matching TRBD1 (5 bases). Trimming removed 5 bases at V and 4 bases at J, with 22 bases between. The CDR3 loop spans 16 amino acids. Germline V lookup: CDR1 SGHRS, CDR2 YFSETQ. The CDR3 loop reads CASRPAPHMGPYEQYF. CDR3 nucleotide sequence: TGCGCCAGCAGGCCCGCCCCCCATATGGGGCCTTACGAGCAGTACTTC.

The V and J genes are TRBV5-1 and TRBJ1-2; perhaps TRBD1 as D (5 bases). There are 14 residues in the CDR3. V lost 4 bases and J lost 8, with 18 bases in between. The germline V gene has CDR1 SGHRS and CDR2 YFSETQ. CDR3 nucleotides: TGCGCCAGCAGCCCCATCCAAGGGGAGGGAGGCTACACCTTC. Amino acids: CASSPIQGEGGYTF. Looking up the rest from reference TRBV5-1 and TRBJ1-2 gives the full variable domain: KAGVTQTPRYLIKTRGQQVTLSCSPISGHRSVSWYQQTPGQGLQFLFEYFSETQRNKGNFPGRFSGRQFSNSRSEMNVSTLELGDSALYLCASSPIQGEGGYTFGSGTRLTVV.

This clone was found a few times. This rearrangement joins TRBV19 to TRBJ1-5, with D hard to call. V was shortened by 3 bases and J by 6 bases, with 9 bases between the two germline ends. The CDR3 has 13 amino acids. In germline, CDR1 is LNHDA, CDR2 SQIVND (reference sequence). The CDR3 protein is CASSIGWTQPQHF. CDR3 nucleotides: TGTGCCAGTAGTATTGGGTGGACTCAGCCCCAGCATTTT.